This T cell receptor beta chain was documented in a study of blood T cell repertoires in COVID-19 (dated by TCRdb to about 2020). In the study overall: Samples covering the acute and convalescent phases of COVID-19 were provided by collaborators in the United States, Italy and Spain. The prospective study material was composed of cDNA or gDNA derived from T cells, B-cell-depleted T cells, or PBMCs. The repertoires were made available in a free public database intended to serve as a resource for research on the immune response to SARS-CoV-2. Samples came from the ongoing ImmuneRACE study (first 160 participants) plus 1,254 subjects from 6 global collaborators. Where available, HLA class I and class II types were obtained from metadata supplied by the sample provider rather than from assay-based typing. The sample metadata nearly always contained a de-identified subject ID, COVID-19 status, age in years and sex. Deeply sampled blood TCRbeta repertoires from subjects exposed to, actively infected with, or recovered from COVID-19 were included in the dataset.

TCRbeta CDR3 regions were amplified from genomic DNA by means of the immunoSEQ Assay, a bias-controlled multiplex PCR. In the paper's pipeline: The number of nucleated cells in each sample was estimated by amplification of reference gene primers within the assay. To quantify the absolute abundance of each unique TCRbeta CDR3 rearrangement, sequence reads were collapsed and filtered. For each sample, productive Simpson clonality was calculated by taking the square root of Simpson's diversity index across productive rearrangements. The table was pulled from immuneACCESS by TCRdb, which kept in-frame rearrangements only. Such tables lose some clones; where checked, under half of the loss comes from unresolved V genes, and the rest has no known cause. V, J and clone size are taken as reported in that table, and D and trimming were inferred from the DNA itself. The sample table lists over 45,000 clones, around 83% of them with a count of one. Jointly, the top ten make up under 2% of the sample.

Counted from cysteine to phenylalanine, this CDR3 has 12 amino acids. CDR3 DNA is the only sequence kept; it has 36 bases, read in frame from the first base. Reading the germline V gene gives CDR1 MDHEN and CDR2 SYDVKM. The junction shows trimming of 7 bases on V and 2 bases on J, plus 7 bases between the germline ends. The sample holds one count of this clone. Its antigen is not yet known. Base qualities are not recorded, but no much larger clone differs from it by a single base. What the research found in general, with its limitations: The quantity of clinical and demographic metadata differed by source and by participant and was supplied without curation.

The collaborating institutions used their own protocols to collect whole blood in K2EDTA tubes. For TCRbeta analysis, collaborators shipped samples in one of three forms: frozen whole blood, isolated PBMCs, or DNA extracted from either of those sample types. Here the chain combines TRBV28 and TRBJ2-3, with the D gene uncertain. This TCR came from an older woman with acute or convalescent COVID-19. The sequencing input was peripheral blood. The CDR3 is CASTFSTDTQYF. In nucleotide form, the sequence is TGTGCCAGCACCTTCTCCACAGATACGCAGTATTTT.